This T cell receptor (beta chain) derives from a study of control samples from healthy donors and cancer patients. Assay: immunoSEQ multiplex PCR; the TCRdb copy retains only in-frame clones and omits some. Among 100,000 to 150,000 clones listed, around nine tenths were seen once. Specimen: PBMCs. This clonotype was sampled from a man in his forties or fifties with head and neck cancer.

CDR3 residues: CASSLRQTDTEAFF. The CDR3 DNA reads as TGTGCCAGCAGTTTAAGACAGACGGACACTGAAGCTTTCTTT. The rearrangement joins TRBV28 to TRBJ1-1, with D perhaps TRBD1 (5 bases). In germline, CDR1 is MDHEN, CDR2 SYDVKM. V lost 2 bases to trimming and J lost 3 bases, with 10 bases between them. The CDR3 is 14 residues long.